This T cell receptor beta chain comes out of a study of beta chain features in type 1 diabetes. Study at large: Examination covered fewer than 110 million sorted cells spanning all samples. Study conclusions and caveats: A pattern of fewer insertions and more deletions at VDJ junctions was seen in type 1 diabetes patients.

V was pared by 4 bases and J by 1 base, with 14 bases between. The V gene's germline CDR1 is SGDLS and CDR2 YYNGEE. This CDR3 is 15 amino acids long. This clone was recorded a few times. Its antigen is still unknown. Additional DNA sequences in this sample encode the identical CDR3. The whole isolated RNA underwent reverse transcription, so sequencing captured expressed TCRB transcripts. TCRdb keeps only in-frame clones here, not all; method: immunoSEQ multiplex PCR. The sample shows about 360,000 clones, around 13% of them seen only once. The chain links TRBV9 to TRBJ1-1; a weak D match, TRBD1 (5 bases). The sequenced material came from naive CD4+ T cells from blood. This TCR came from a young man in good health. The CDR3, as DNA: TGTGCCAGCAGCCCCCGAACCGGGGGGAACACTGAAGCTTTCTTT. Encoded protein: CASSPRTGGNTEAFF.